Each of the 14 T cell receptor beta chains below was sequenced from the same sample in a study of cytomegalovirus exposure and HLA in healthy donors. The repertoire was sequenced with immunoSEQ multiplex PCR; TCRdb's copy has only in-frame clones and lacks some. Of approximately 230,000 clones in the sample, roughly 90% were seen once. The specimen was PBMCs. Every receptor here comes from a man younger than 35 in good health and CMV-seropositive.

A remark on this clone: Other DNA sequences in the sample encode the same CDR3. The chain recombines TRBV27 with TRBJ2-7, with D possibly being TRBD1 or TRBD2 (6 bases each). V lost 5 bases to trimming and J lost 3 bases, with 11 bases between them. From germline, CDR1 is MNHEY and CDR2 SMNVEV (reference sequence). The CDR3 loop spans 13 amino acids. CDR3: CASSQGTYYEQYF. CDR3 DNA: TGTGCCAGCAGTCAGGGGACTTACTACGAGCAGTACTTC.

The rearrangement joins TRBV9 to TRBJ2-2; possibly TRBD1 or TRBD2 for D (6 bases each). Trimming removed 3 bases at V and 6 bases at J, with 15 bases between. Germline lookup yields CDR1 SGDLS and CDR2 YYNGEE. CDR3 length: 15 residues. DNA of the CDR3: TGTGCCAGCAGCGCTATCTCGGGGGCTGCCGGGGAGCTGTTTTTT. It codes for CASSAISGAAGELFF.

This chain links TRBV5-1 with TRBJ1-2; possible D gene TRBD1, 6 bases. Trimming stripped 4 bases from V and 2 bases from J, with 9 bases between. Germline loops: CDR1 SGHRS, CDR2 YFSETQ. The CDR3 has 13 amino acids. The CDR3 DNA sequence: TGCGCCAGCAGCAGCAGGGGCAACTATGGCTACACCTTC. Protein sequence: CASSSRGNYGYTF.

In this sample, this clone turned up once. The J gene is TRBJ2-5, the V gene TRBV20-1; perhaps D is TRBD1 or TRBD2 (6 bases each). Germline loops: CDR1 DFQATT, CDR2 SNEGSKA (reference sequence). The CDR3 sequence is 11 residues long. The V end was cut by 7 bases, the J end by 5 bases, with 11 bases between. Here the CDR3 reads CSGQAGETQYF. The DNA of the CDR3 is TGCAGTGGACAGGCGGGGGAGACCCAGTACTTC.

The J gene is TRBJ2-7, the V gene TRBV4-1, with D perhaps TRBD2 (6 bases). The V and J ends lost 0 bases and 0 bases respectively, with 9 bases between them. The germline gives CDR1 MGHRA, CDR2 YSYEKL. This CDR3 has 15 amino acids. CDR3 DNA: TGCGCCAGCAGCCAAGACCTCGGGGGCTCCTACGAGCAGTACTTC. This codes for CASSQDLGGSYEQYF.

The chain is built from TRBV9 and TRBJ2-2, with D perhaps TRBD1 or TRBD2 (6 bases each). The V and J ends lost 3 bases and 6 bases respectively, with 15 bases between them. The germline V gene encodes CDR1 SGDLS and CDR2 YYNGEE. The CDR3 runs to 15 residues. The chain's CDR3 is CASSGGGPTSGELFF. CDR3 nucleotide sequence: TGTGCCAGCAGCGGAGGGGGGCCAACATCCGGGGAGCTGTTTTTT.

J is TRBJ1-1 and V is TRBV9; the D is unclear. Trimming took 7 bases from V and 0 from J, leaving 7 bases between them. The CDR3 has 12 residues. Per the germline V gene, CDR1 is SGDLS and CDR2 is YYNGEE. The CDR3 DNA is TGTGCCAGCGGAAGCGTGAACACTGAAGCTTTCTTT. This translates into CASGSVNTEAFF. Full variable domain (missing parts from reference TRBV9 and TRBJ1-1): DSGVTQTPKHLITATGQRVTLRCSPRSGDLSVYWYQQSLDQGLQFLIQYYNGEERAKGNILERFSAQQFPDLHSELNLSSLELGDSALYFCASGSVNTEAFFGQGTRLTVV.

The CDR3 DNA is TGTGCCATCAGTGAAACAGGGACAGGGGATAACTATGGCTACACCTTC. The encoded protein is CAISETGTGDNYGYTF. The chain recombines TRBV10-3 with TRBJ1-2; 10 bases fit TRBD1. Per germline, CDR1 ENHRY and CDR2 SYGVKD. With V trimmed by 3 bases and J by 1 base, 5 bases remained unmatched. The CDR3 has 16 residues.

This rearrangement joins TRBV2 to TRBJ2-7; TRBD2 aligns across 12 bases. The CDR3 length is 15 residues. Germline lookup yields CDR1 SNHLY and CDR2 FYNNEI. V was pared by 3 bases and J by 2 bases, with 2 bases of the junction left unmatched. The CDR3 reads CASSDRTSGTYEQYF. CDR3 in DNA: TGTGCCAGCAGTGACAGGACTAGCGGGACCTACGAGCAGTACTTC.

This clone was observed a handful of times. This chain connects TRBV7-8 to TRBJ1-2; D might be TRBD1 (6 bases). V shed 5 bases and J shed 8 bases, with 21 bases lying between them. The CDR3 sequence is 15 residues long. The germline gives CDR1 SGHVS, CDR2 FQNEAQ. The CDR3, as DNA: TGTGCCAGCAGCCCGTCCCCCTCAGGGGCAGGCGGCTACACCTTC. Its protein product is CASSPSPSGAGGYTF.

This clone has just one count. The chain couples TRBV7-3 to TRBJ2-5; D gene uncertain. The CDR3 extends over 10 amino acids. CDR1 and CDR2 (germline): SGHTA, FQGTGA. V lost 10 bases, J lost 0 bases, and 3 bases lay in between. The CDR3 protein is CAIHQETQYF. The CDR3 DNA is TGTGCCATTCACCAAGAGACCCAGTACTTC.

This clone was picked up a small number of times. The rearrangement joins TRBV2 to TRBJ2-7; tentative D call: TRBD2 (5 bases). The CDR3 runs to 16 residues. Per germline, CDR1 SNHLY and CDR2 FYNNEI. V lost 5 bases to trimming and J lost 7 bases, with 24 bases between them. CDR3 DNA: TGTGCCAGCAGTTACTCGATCGAGGGAGTTCCGCGGGAGCAGTACTTC. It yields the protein CASSYSIEGVPREQYF.

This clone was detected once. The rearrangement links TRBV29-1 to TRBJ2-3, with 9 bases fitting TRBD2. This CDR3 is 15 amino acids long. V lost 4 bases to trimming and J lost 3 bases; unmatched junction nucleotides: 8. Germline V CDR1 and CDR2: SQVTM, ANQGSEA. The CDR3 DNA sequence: TGCAGCGTTGGAGCGGGAGGCCTACCAACAGATACGCAGTATTTT. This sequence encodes CSVGAGGLPTDTQYF.

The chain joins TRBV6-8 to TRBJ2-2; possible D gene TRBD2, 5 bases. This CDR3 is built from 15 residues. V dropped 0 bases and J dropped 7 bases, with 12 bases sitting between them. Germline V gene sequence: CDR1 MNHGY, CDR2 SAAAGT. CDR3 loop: CASSYSVSASGELFF. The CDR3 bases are TGTGCCAGCAGTTACTCTGTTAGCGCCAGCGGGGAGCTGTTTTTT.